The sequence of this TCR beta chain was determined in a study of technical replicates of blood from several donors. Clones were sequenced by immunoSEQ multiplex PCR, and TCRdb holds only the in-frame ones, with some missing. This table has 80,000 to 95,000 clones, approximately 95% appearing once. The TCR originated in a human donor in good health. Sequencing used T cells isolated from PBMCs.

Here the CDR3 DNA reads TGTTATTCCGGTTCACTTAACACTGAAGCTTTCTTT. Translating it yields CYSGSLNTEAFF. The chain has TRBV6-1 and TRBJ1-1; D gene ambiguous. CDR3 length: 12 residues. Germline-derived CDR1 and CDR2 are MNHNS and SASEGT.